The clone carrying this TCR beta chain showed up many times. Each CDR3 protein is one row after TCRdb ran MiXCR on the RACE reads. The sample includes around 350,000 distinct CDR3 sequences, about 5% of them seen just once. This specimen comes from a study of human T cells and chemical hapten exposure. Specified time point: pre-sensitization, week 0. Treatment defined: therapeutic diphenylcyclopropenone sensitization with weekly scalp DPC. This sequence was found in a young woman with alopecia areata. Some clones in this sample may be carry-over from other donors' samples. Sequences were derived from whole blood, sampled in connection with sensitization to the hapten diphenylcyclopropenone (DPC).

The CDR3 is CASSQDRADTEAFF. CDR3 DNA: TGTGCCAGCAGCCAAGACAGGGCGGACACTGAAGCTTTCTTT. V usage is TRBV4-2 and J usage is TRBJ1-1; weak D call: TRBD1 (5 bases). In germline, CDR1 is LGHNA, CDR2 YNFKEQ. The CDR3 length is 14 residues. V dropped 0 bases and J dropped 3 bases, with 8 bases sitting between them.